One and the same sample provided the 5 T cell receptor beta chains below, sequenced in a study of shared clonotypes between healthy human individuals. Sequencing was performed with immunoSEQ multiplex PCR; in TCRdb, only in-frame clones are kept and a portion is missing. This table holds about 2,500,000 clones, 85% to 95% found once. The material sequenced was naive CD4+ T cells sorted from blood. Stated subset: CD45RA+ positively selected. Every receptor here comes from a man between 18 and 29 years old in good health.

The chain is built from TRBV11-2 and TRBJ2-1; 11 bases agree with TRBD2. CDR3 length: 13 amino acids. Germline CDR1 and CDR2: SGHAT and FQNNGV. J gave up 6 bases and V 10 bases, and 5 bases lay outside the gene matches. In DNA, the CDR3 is TGTGCCACCCGACTAGCGGGGCTCAATGAGCAGTTCTTC. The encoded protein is CATRLAGLNEQFF.

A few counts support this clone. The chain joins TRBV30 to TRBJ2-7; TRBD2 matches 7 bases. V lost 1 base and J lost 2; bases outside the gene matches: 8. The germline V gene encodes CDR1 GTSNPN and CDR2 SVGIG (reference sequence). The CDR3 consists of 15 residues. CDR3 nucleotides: TGTGCCTGGAGTGCGCGGCTAGCGGTAACCTACGAGCAGTACTTC. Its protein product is CAWSARLAVTYEQYF.

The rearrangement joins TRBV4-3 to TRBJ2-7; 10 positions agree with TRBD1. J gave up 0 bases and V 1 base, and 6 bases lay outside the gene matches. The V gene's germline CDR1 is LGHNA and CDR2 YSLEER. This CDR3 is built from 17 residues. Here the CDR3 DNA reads TGCGCCAGCAGCCAAGGCTACGGGACAGGGGACTCCTACGAGCAGTACTTC. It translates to CASSQGYGTGDSYEQYF.

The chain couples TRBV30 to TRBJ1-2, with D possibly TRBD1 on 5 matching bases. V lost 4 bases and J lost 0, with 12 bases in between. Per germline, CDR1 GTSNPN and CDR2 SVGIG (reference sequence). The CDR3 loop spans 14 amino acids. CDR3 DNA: TGTGCCTGGAAAGCAGGGAACTCTAACTATGGCTACACCTTC. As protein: CAWKAGNSNYGYTF.

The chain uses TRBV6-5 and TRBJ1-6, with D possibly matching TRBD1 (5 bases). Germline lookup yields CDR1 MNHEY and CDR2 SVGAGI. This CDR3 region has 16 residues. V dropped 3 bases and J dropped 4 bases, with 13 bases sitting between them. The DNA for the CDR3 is TGTGCCAGCAGTTATTATCTCAGGGATTATAATTCACCCCTCCACTTT. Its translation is CASSYYLRDYNSPLHF.